The clone carrying this T cell receptor (beta chain) was detected once. This record belongs to a study of blood T cell repertoires in COVID-19. The wider study: Nucleic acid was either cDNA or gDNA, and it came from T cells, B-cell-depleted T cells, or PBMCs.

This CDR3 contains 15 residues. Germline loops: CDR1 LGHDT, CDR2 YNNKEL (reference sequence). The ends were cut back, 4 bases at V and 3 bases at J, with 13 bases in the middle. Participant-given clinical history determined each cohort assignment. As originally analysed: Amplification of reference gene primers provided the estimated nucleated cell counts. Assay: immunoSEQ multiplex PCR; the TCRdb copy retains only in-frame clones and omits some. For V, J and clone size, that table is used; D and trimming come from the DNA. The table shows approximately 490,000 clones, with about nine tenths occurring only once.

This TCR was recovered from an older woman who had recovered from COVID-19. The J gene is TRBJ1-3, the V gene TRBV3-1 (or the pseudogene TRBV3-2); D perhaps matches TRBD1 (5 bases). Source material: PBMCs or T cells enriched from blood (not recorded which). The CDR3, as DNA: TGTGCCAGCAGCCCAGACTCAGGGTATGGAAACACCATATATTTT. Residues: CASSPDSGYGNTIYF.